The 3 T cell receptor beta chains listed next were all sequenced from one sample in a study of blood T cell repertoires in COVID-19. Produced via immunoSEQ multiplex PCR; TCRdb's table is partial and in-frame only. The data show 110,000 or so clones, with 75% to 90% seen just once and around 1.1% held by the top ten. Sequencing input: peripheral blood. The source of these receptors is a human donor in a cohort sampled during active COVID-19.

This clone appeared a single time. The gene calls are TRBV6-6 and TRBJ2-5, with 9 bases that match TRBD2. Germline values: CDR1 MNHNY, CDR2 SVGAGI (reference sequence). The J segment lost 2 bases and the V segment lost 6 bases, leaving 7 bases of the junction unmatched. The length of the CDR3 is 15 residues. In DNA form, the CDR3 reads TGTGCCAGCAGCCTCATTAGCGGGGGACAAGAGACCCAGTACTTC. This gives the protein CASSLISGGQETQYF.

This rearrangement joins TRBV12-3 or TRBV12-4 to TRBJ2-1, with D uncertain. CDR3 length: 13 amino acids. Trimming stripped 2 bases from V and 8 bases from J, with 10 bases between. CDR3 sequence: CASSLSPVYEQFF. Written as DNA, the CDR3 is TGTGCCAGCAGTTTATCCCCCGTTTATGAGCAGTTCTTC.

J is TRBJ2-3 and V is TRBV25-1; possibly TRBD2 for D (6 bases). This CDR3 spans 18 amino acids. Trimming stripped 7 bases from V and 4 bases from J, with 27 bases between. Germline CDR1 is MGHDK and CDR2 is SYGVNS. CDR3 sequence reads: CASKASELTGSWADTQYF. Here the CDR3 DNA reads TGTGCCAGCAAAGCCTCAGAGCTAACCGGGAGTTGGGCAGATACGCAGTATTTT.